This entry features one T cell receptor (beta chain) sequence. This sample was included in a study of blood T cell repertoires in COVID-19. Study-wide context: Samples of COVID-19 (acute and convalescent) were obtained from the United States, Italy and Spain. The analysed material was cDNA or gDNA that came from T cells, B-cell-depleted T cells, or PBMCs.

The CDR3 runs 17 residues. Trimming took off 0 bases at V and 7 bases at J, with 20 bases between the two ends. Germline-derived CDR1 and CDR2 are SGHTS and YDEGEE. Authors' methods: Scientists estimated how many nucleated cells there were by amplifying reference gene primers. Profiling relied on immunoSEQ multiplex PCR, and the TCRdb table lists in-frame clones only, not all of them. That table gives V, J and clone size, and the DNA gave D and trimming. This sample has 200,000 to 250,000 clones, with roughly 90% found just once. Sequencing used peripheral blood. V is TRBV5-8 and J is TRBJ1-3, with D uncertain. The clonotype originates from a man aged 35-49 years with active or convalescent COVID-19. This CDR3 is CASSLAKLARGGNTIYF. For the CDR3, the DNA is TGTGCCAGCAGCTTGGCCAAATTGGCACGCGGCGGGAACACCATATATTTT.